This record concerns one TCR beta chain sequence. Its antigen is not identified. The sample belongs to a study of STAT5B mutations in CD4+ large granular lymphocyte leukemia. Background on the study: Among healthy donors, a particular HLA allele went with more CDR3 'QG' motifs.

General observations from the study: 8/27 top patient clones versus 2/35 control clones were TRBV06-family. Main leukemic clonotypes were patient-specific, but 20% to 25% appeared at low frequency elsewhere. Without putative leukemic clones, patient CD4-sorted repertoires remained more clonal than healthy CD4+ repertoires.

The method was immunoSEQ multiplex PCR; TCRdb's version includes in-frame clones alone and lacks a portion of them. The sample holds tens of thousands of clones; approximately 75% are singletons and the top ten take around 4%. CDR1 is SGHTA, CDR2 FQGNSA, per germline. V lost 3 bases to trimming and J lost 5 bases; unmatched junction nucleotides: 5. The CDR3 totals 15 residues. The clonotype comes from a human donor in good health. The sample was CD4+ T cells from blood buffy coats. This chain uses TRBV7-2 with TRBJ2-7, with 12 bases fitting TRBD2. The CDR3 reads CASSFSTSGSHEQYF. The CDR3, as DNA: TGTGCCAGCAGCTTCTCGACTAGCGGGAGCCACGAGCAGTACTTC.